This TCR beta chain came from a study of blood T cell repertoires in COVID-19. Overall study context: Italy, Spain and the United States were the sources of the convalescent and acute COVID-19 samples. PBMCs, B-cell-depleted T cells, or T cells provided the cDNA or gDNA that made up the material.

Authors' processing steps: Reference gene primers were amplified, and this amplification served to estimate nucleated cell counts. Produced via immunoSEQ multiplex PCR; TCRdb's table is partial and in-frame only. That table supplies the V and J calls and clone size; D and trimming were determined from the DNA. Among 130,000 or so clones listed, roughly 91% were seen once. This clone was seen ten or more times. The CDR3 is 15 residues long. V gave up 6 bases and J gave up 5 bases; unmatched junction bases: 8. Germline V gene sequence: CDR1 SNHLY, CDR2 FYNNEI. The chain links TRBV2 to TRBJ1-4; 8 bases map to TRBD1. The sample was peripheral blood. This sequence was found in a man aged 50-60 years with active or convalescent COVID-19. The CDR3 sequence: CASRPDRGRNEKLFF. The CDR3 DNA reads as TGTGCCAGCAGACCCGACAGGGGACGGAATGAAAAACTGTTTTTT.